Presented here are 5 T cell receptor beta chains from one specimen sequenced in a study of T-cell memory formation after mild COVID-19 (dated by TCRdb to about 2021). Receptor amplification or capture employed 5' RACE. Sequencing used an Illumina NovaSeq 6000. TCRdb ran its own pipeline on the public reads, namely fastp trimming at Q25 and MiXCR clone calling, and kept in-frame beta chains. Every entry covers one CDR3 protein and lists the most common genes and DNA from its rows. The sample table records roughly 49,000 distinct CDR3 sequences; 27% of these occur just once. The top ten hold 43% of the sample. Sequencing input: PBMCs or a T cell subset sorted from them (not recorded which). These receptors came from a man aged 18-30 years who had mild COVID-19 (a few samples of this study predate the infection). The sample titles of this study are shuffled in the database, so cell type and time point are left out; the donor was told from shared clones.

The chain is built from TRBV5-1 and TRBJ2-5, with 10 bases aligning to TRBD2. The CDR3 runs 15 residues. V lost 5 bases to trimming and J lost 2 bases; unmatched junction nucleotides: 6. The germline gives CDR1 SGHRS, CDR2 YFSETQ. The CDR3 sequence is CASSSSGGRQETQYF. The CDR3 DNA is TGCGCCAGCAGTAGTAGCGGGGGGCGACAAGAGACCCAGTACTTC.

This clonotype appeared a few times. V usage is TRBV4-1 and J usage is TRBJ2-1; 12 nucleotides agree with TRBD2. Germline values: CDR1 MGHRA, CDR2 YSYEKL. This CDR3 comprises 15 residues. Losses at the gene ends were 6 bases for V and 6 bases for J; bases not matched to a gene: 6. The CDR3 sequence: CASRTSGGESNEQFF. CDR3 coding DNA: TGCGCCAGCAGGACTAGCGGGGGAGAATCCAATGAGCAGTTCTTC.

The chain has TRBV6-2 or TRBV6-3 and TRBJ2-7; unclear D gene. V was pared by 0 bases and J by 2 bases, with 14 bases between. CDR3 length: 16 amino acids. Germline V lookup: CDR1 MNHEY, CDR2 SVGEGT. Written as DNA, the CDR3 is TGTGCCAGCAGTTACTCGAGTAAGGGTAACACCTACGAGCAGTACTTC. This sequence encodes CASSYSSKGNTYEQYF.

This clonotype was observed a few times. This rearrangement joins TRBV18 to TRBJ1-5; D call uncertain. Trimming left V 5 bases short and J 0 bases short, with 14 bases between. Germline V gene lookup returns CDR1 KGHSH and CDR2 LQKENI. The CDR3 is 16 amino acids. CDR3 in DNA: TGTGCCAGCTCAGGCGGACGGAGCTTTAGCAATCAGCCCCAGCATTTT. This codes for CASSGGRSFSNQPQHF.

The chain combines TRBV21-1 with TRBJ2-2; whether TRBD1, the table's D call, matches the DNA was not checked. TRBV21-1 is a listed pseudogene. The CDR3 is 15 amino acids. The CDR3 spells CASKGTGGSPGELFF. DNA for the CDR3: TGTGCCAGCAAAGGGACAGGGGGCTCCCCCGGGGAGCTGTTTTTT.